These 28 T cell receptor beta chains came from one sample sequenced in a study of blood T cells in healthy people across ages. The second PCR ran roughly 6 to 12 cycles with a sample-barcoded 5' primer and J-beta primers. MiXCR was run by TCRdb on the 5' RACE reads, yielding one entry per CDR3 protein. The sample yields roughly 790,000 distinct CDR3 sequences, around 46% seen once. Sample: blood. These receptors came from a woman aged 55-69 years in good health.

This chain uses TRBV7-2 with TRBJ1-2; maybe TRBD1 (6 bases). The CDR3 extends over 12 amino acids. Germline V gives CDR1 SGHTA, CDR2 FQGNSA. With 5 bases removed from V and 6 bases from J, the gap between germline ends came to 10 bases. The CDR3 nucleotides read TGTGCCAGCAGCCCGCGGACAGATGGCTACACCTTC. As protein: CASSPRTDGYTF.

The table lists this clonotype with a count of one. The rearrangement links TRBV28 to TRBJ1-2; tentative D call: TRBD1 (6 bases). V was shortened by 5 bases and J by 3 bases, with 13 bases between the two germline ends. There are 14 residues in the CDR3. Germline V gene data show CDR1 as MDHEN and CDR2 as SYDVKM. The CDR3 sequence is CASSGAGVDYGYTF. The CDR3 DNA follows: TGTGCCAGCAGTGGGGCAGGGGTGGACTATGGCTACACCTTC.

This clonotype was observed a handful of times. The chain carries TRBV18 and TRBJ2-5; perhaps TRBD2 as D (5 bases). V gave up 6 bases and J gave up 5 bases, with 10 bases separating them. The CDR3 consists of 12 residues. Germline loops: CDR1 KGHSH, CDR2 LQKENI. The CDR3 sequence is CASSGDLETQYF. CDR3 in DNA: TGTGCCAGCTCGGGAGATTTGGAGACCCAGTACTTC. The entire variable domain, with the rest obtained from reference TRBV18 and TRBJ2-5, is as follows: NAGVMQNPRHLVRRRGQEARLRCSPMKGHSHVYWYRQLPEEGLKFMVYLQKENIIDESGMPKERFSAEFPKEGPSILRIQQVVRGDSAAYFCASSGDLETQYFGPGTRLLVL.

This clonotype was seen more than once but under ten times. The chain uses TRBV9 and TRBJ1-4, with D tentatively TRBD1 (6 bases). This CDR3 is built from 13 residues. V lost 8 bases and J lost 7, with 15 bases in between. Germline V lookup: CDR1 SGDLS, CDR2 YYNGEE. This CDR3 is CASSNEGGEKLFF. In DNA form, the CDR3 reads TGTGCCAGTAGCAACGAAGGGGGTGAAAAACTGTTTTTT.

This chain uses TRBV7-9 with TRBJ2-1, with D maybe TRBD2 (5 bases). The end of the DNA aligns better with TRBJ2-7, so the J call may be wrong. Per germline, CDR1 SEHNR and CDR2 FQNEAQ (reference sequence). The CDR3 length is 13 residues. The CDR3 nucleotides read TGTGCCAGCAGCCAACAAGCCGGGAATGAGCAGTACTTC. Translation: CASSQQAGNEQYF.

The V gene is TRBV20-1, the J gene TRBJ2-1; TRBD2 agrees at 8 bases. Germline values: CDR1 DFQATT, CDR2 SNEGSKA (reference sequence). The CDR3 extends over 12 amino acids. The J segment lost 7 bases and the V segment lost 3 bases, leaving 2 bases of the junction unmatched. CDR3 coding DNA: TGCAGTGCTAGCGGGGGGGTAAATGAGCAGTTCTTC. Translation gives CSASGGVNEQFF.

This CDR3 is CASSFGQGTSPLHF. The CDR3 DNA reads as TGTGCCAGCAGCTTCGGACAGGGAACTTCACCCCTCCACTTT. V and J are TRBV7-2 and TRBJ1-6, with 8 bases identical to TRBD1. The germline gives CDR1 SGHTA, CDR2 FQGNSA. The CDR3 is 14 amino acids. V was clipped by 3 bases and J by 9 bases; unmatched bases: 4.

The table lists this clonotype with a few counts. V gene TRBV3-1 combines with J gene TRBJ2-3, with 10 positions matching TRBD2. The V and J ends lost 2 bases and 0 bases, in that order; junction bases with no gene match: 5. In germline, CDR1 is LGHDT, CDR2 YNNKEL (reference sequence). The CDR3 spans 17 residues. The DNA for the CDR3 is TGTGCCAGCAGCCAACCAGGACTAGCGGCTAGCACAGATACGCAGTATTTT. The encoded protein is CASSQPGLAASTDTQYF.

This clonotype was picked up a small number of times. The chain carries TRBV3-1 and TRBJ1-1, with D possibly TRBD1 on 6 matching bases. V gave up 0 bases and J gave up 1 base, with 27 bases separating them. This CDR3 contains 21 residues. Germline loops: CDR1 LGHDT, CDR2 YNNKEL (reference sequence). CDR3 nucleotides: TGTGCCAGCAGCCAAGACCGGGGGGCTCGGAAGAAGAGCGGTTGGAACACTGAAGCTTTCTTT. This sequence encodes CASSQDRGARKKSGWNTEAFF.

The J gene is TRBJ2-3, the V gene TRBV3-1; a possible D gene is TRBD2 (6 bases). Trimming left V 6 bases short and J 0 bases short, with 16 bases between. CDR1 is LGHDT and CDR2 is YNNKEL in the germline V gene (reference sequence). The length of the CDR3 is 16 residues. CDR3 DNA sequence: TGTGCCAGCAGTCAGACCCCGGACTACAGCACAGATACGCAGTATTTT. This encodes CASSQTPDYSTDTQYF.

This clonotype occurred a few times. The rearrangement links TRBV6-2 or TRBV6-3 to TRBJ1-1; D unclear. Germline V CDR1 and CDR2: MNHEY, SVGEGT. V shed 6 bases and J shed 10 bases, with 12 bases lying between them. CDR3 length equals 11 residues. As DNA, the CDR3 is TGTGCCAGCAGAGGACGGGCGGGAGCTTTCTTT. Protein sequence: CASRGRAGAFF.

This chain connects TRBV21-1 to TRBJ2-7. TRBV21-1 is shown as a pseudogene. This CDR3 has 15 residues. CDR3 bases: TGTGCCAGCAGCAACGGCCAGCGACTTTCCTACGAGCAGTACTTC. Protein product: CASSNGQRLSYEQYF.

The CDR3 loop reads CASSLGAVIEEKLFF. The DNA for the CDR3 is TGTGCCAGCAGTTTGGGGGCGGTAATCGAGGAAAAACTGTTTTTT. This chain connects TRBV12-3 or TRBV12-4 to TRBJ1-4; perhaps TRBD1 as D (6 bases). V shed 3 bases and J shed 8 bases, with 16 bases lying between them. CDR3 length equals 15 residues.

The chain has TRBV6-2 or TRBV6-3 and TRBJ2-1, with D possibly matching TRBD1 (6 bases). The CDR3 covers 14 residues. V shed 5 bases and J shed 10 bases, with 18 bases lying between them. Per the germline V gene, CDR1 is MNHEY and CDR2 is SVGEGT. CDR3 loop: CASSVSGQSYEQFF. Here the CDR3 DNA reads TGTGCCAGCAGTGTTTCGGGACAATCCTACGAGCAGTTCTTC.

The J gene is TRBJ2-3, the V gene TRBV9, with TRBD2 identical over 9 bases. The trim removed 3 bases at V and 5 bases at J, leaving 10 bases unmatched. The CDR3 is 16 amino acids. Germline V CDR1 and CDR2: SGDLS, YYNGEE. CDR3 protein: CASSATSGWGGDTQYF. The CDR3 nucleotides read TGTGCCAGCAGCGCGACTAGCGGTTGGGGGGGAGATACGCAGTATTTT. Together with reference TRBV9 and TRBJ2-3, the CDR3 gives the full variable domain: DSGVTQTPKHLITATGQRVTLRCSPRSGDLSVYWYQQSLDQGLQFLIQYYNGEERAKGNILERFSAQQFPDLHSELNLSSLELGDSALYFCASSATSGWGGDTQYFGPGTRLTVL.

This rearrangement joins TRBV20-1 to TRBJ2-7; no clear D. V was pared by 0 bases and J by 3 bases, with 18 bases between. CDR3 length equals 16 residues. Germline CDR1 reads DFQATT; CDR2 reads SNEGSKA (reference sequence). The CDR3 spells CSARDRVAGARYEQYF. The CDR3 DNA sequence: TGCAGTGCTAGAGATCGAGTAGCAGGTGCCCGCTACGAGCAGTACTTC.

Ten or more counts support this clonotype. The chain has TRBV29-1 and TRBJ2-6; the match to TRBD1 covers 7 bases. V shed 1 base and J 0 bases; nucleotides not matched to a gene: 3. CDR1 and CDR2 (germline): SQVTM, ANQGSEA. The CDR3 runs to 16 residues. For the CDR3, the DNA is TGCAGCGTTGAAGGGACAGGTATCTCTGGGGCCAACGTCCTGACTTTC. Protein: CSVEGTGISGANVLTF.

This rearrangement joins TRBV6-1 to TRBJ2-3; a weak D match, TRBD2 (6 bases). This CDR3 spans 16 amino acids. Germline-derived CDR1 and CDR2 are MNHNS and SASEGT. Between the trimmed V and J ends, which lost 6 bases and 7 bases, there was a span of 23 bases. The CDR3 region has the DNA TGTGCCAGCAGCAAAGCGGAGGGGAAATGGCTTTATACGCAGTATTTT. It is translated as CASSKAEGKWLYTQYF.

J is TRBJ2-7 and V is TRBV7-9; TRBD2 matches at 8 bases. The germline gives CDR1 SEHNR, CDR2 FQNEAQ (reference sequence). The V and J ends lost 3 bases and 4 bases, in that order; junction bases with no gene match: 11. The CDR3 runs to 16 residues. The CDR3 loop reads CASSLWTSQKSYEQYF. CDR3 DNA: TGTGCCAGCAGCTTGTGGACTAGCCAGAAATCGTACGAGCAGTACTTC.

The chain joins TRBV6-6 to TRBJ2-5, with 13 bases matching TRBD2. The trim removed 0 bases at V and 2 bases at J, leaving 3 bases unmatched. The CDR3 is made up of 17 amino acids. Germline CDR1 is MNHNY and CDR2 is SVGAGI (reference sequence). Here the CDR3 reads CASSYSTSGGTQETQYF. The CDR3 nucleotides are TGTGCCAGCAGTTACTCGACTAGCGGGGGGACGCAAGAGACCCAGTACTTC.

The chain carries TRBV12-3 or TRBV12-4 and TRBJ1-2; D not certain. This CDR3 has 13 residues. Trimming stripped 3 bases from V and 4 bases from J, with 9 bases between. CDR3 loop: CASSFIGVYGYTF. In DNA, the CDR3 is TGTGCCAGCAGTTTCATCGGGGTCTATGGCTACACCTTC.

This clonotype was recorded a few times. This chain joins TRBV6-5 and TRBJ2-6, with 8 nucleotides matching TRBD1. The ends lost 0 bases at V and 0 bases at J; junction bases unmatched: 1. CDR1 is MNHEY, CDR2 SVGAGI, per germline. The CDR3 length is 17 residues. CDR3 DNA sequence: TGTGCCAGCAGTTACTCGGGGACAGGCTCTGGGGCCAACGTCCTGACTTTC. Amino acid sequence: CASSYSGTGSGANVLTF.

This clonotype was counted a single time. The chain recombines TRBV20-1 with TRBJ2-1, with TRBD2 matching over 13 bases. CDR3 length: 12 residues. Germline V gene data show CDR1 as DFQATT and CDR2 as SNEGSKA (reference sequence). The J segment lost 10 bases and the V segment lost 6 bases, leaving 3 bases of the junction unmatched. The CDR3 spells CSARTSGSEQFF. The CDR3 DNA is TGCAGTGCGCGGACTAGCGGGAGCGAGCAGTTCTTC.

Worth noting for this clonotype: Being one base from a much bigger clone, this may be a read error. CDR3 bases: TGCGCCAGCAGCAGTGGGGCGAGAGATACGCAGTATTTT. Encoded protein: CASSSGARDTQYF. V is TRBV5-1 and J is TRBJ2-3, with D possibly TRBD1 on 5 matching bases. This CDR3 is 13 amino acids long. Germline V gene lookup returns CDR1 SGHRS and CDR2 YFSETQ. Trimming took 4 bases from V and 5 from J, leaving 11 bases between them.

This clonotype appeared a few times. This sequence joins TRBV6-2 or TRBV6-3 and TRBJ2-7, with 7 bases fitting TRBD1. CDR3 size: 14 residues. V dropped 6 bases and J dropped 2; count of bases not matched to a gene: 7. Germline assignment: CDR1 MNHEY and CDR2 SVGEGT. The CDR3 DNA reads TGTGCCAGCAGCCAGACAGGGTCGACCTACGAGCAGTACTTC. The encoded protein is CASSQTGSTYEQYF.

In this sample, this clonotype turned up a few times. The chain is built from TRBV20-1 and TRBJ2-3, with 12 bases identical to TRBD2. This CDR3 comprises 16 residues. Germline CDR1 and CDR2: DFQATT and SNEGSKA (reference sequence). Unmatched junction bases numbered 6, after V lost 0 bases and J lost 5 bases. DNA of the CDR3: TGCAGTGCTAGAGATTCCCCGGGACTAGCGGGAGATACGCAGTATTTT. This encodes CSARDSPGLAGDTQYF.

This chain connects TRBV12-3 or TRBV12-4 to TRBJ2-2, with D perhaps given as TRBD1 or TRBD2 (5 bases each). V was pared by 0 bases and J by 6 bases, with 8 bases between. The CDR3 runs 14 residues. In DNA, the CDR3 is TGTGCCAGCAGTTTAGCGCAGGGAGCCGGGGAGCTGTTTTTT. Its translation: CASSLAQGAGELFF.

V is TRBV21-1 and J is TRBJ2-1; the D call TRBD1 from the table was never checked on the DNA. TRBV21-1 is an annotated pseudogene. This CDR3 region has 13 residues. This CDR3 is CASSKLGAGEQFF. CDR3 nucleotides: TGTGCCAGCAGCAAGCTAGGGGCGGGTGAGCAGTTCTTC.